The 9 T cell receptor beta chains below were found in one sample sequenced in a study of cytomegalovirus exposure and HLA in healthy donors (dated by TCRdb to 2016 to 2017). The method behind the library was the immunoSEQ multiplex PCR assay. A mixture of 60 forward primers for TCR Vbeta segments and 13 reverse primers for TCR Jbeta segments was used in the multiplex PCR. TCRdb mirrors the immuneACCESS table, restricted to in-frame sequences. Some clones are absent from its copies; in checked studies, under half trace to an unresolved V gene, and the reason for the others is unknown. This sample gives 110,000 to 150,000 clones in total; just under 80% of them show up just once. Jointly, the top ten make up approximately 2% of the sample. The source material was PBMCs. These receptors were obtained from a man aged 30-40 years in good health and CMV-seronegative.

In DNA form, the CDR3 reads TGTGCCAGCAGTCAAACTAGCGGGAGGATCACAGATACGCAGTATTTT. Translation gives CASSQTSGRITDTQYF. The J gene is TRBJ2-3, the V gene TRBV6-6; 12 bases align to TRBD2. Germline trimming cut 5 bases from V and 2 bases from J; bases unmatched to any gene: 5. The CDR3 covers 16 residues. Germline V gene sequence: CDR1 MNHNY, CDR2 SVGAGI (reference sequence).

The chain combines TRBV2 with TRBJ2-5; TRBD2 aligns across 7 bases. Near its end, the DNA agrees better with TRBJ2-7, so the J call may be wrong. The CDR3 runs 15 residues. CDR1 is SNHLY, CDR2 FYNNEI, per germline. CDR3 nucleotide sequence: TGTGCCAGCAGTGGGGAGGGACTTTTTTCCTACGAGCAGTACTTC. Translating it yields CASSGEGLFSYEQYF.

The chain uses TRBV5-8 and TRBJ2-2; 8 nucleotides match TRBD1. Per the germline V gene, CDR1 is SGHTS and CDR2 is YDEGEE. The CDR3 spans 13 residues. The J segment lost 9 bases and the V segment lost 1 base, leaving 2 bases of the junction unmatched. The CDR3 region is CASSLQGAWELFF. DNA for the CDR3: TGTGCCAGCAGCTTGCAGGGGGCCTGGGAGCTGTTTTTT.

This clone occurred once. The chain has TRBV29-1 and TRBJ2-1, with D possibly matching TRBD2 (5 bases). Trimming pared 8 bases from V and 0 bases from J, leaving 23 bases between. The CDR3 loop spans 17 amino acids. The germline gives CDR1 SQVTM, CDR2 ANQGSEA. As DNA, the CDR3 is TGCAGCCCCTTTGGACTGGGCGGCGACTACTCCTACAATGAGCAGTTCTTC. Encoded protein: CSPFGLGGDYSYNEQFF.

The V gene is TRBV7-2, the J gene TRBJ1-2; D unresolved. V lost 5 bases, J lost 5 bases, and 18 bases lay in between. CDR3 length: 15 residues. Germline-derived CDR1 and CDR2 are SGHTA and FQGNSA. CDR3 sequence (DNA): TGTGCCAGCAGCCCTCGTCGCGGAGTCTTTTATGGCTACACCTTC. It translates to CASSPRRGVFYGYTF.

The rearrangement joins TRBV25-1 to TRBJ2-1; 9 bases align to TRBD1. CDR1 MGHDK and CDR2 SYGVNS come from the germline V gene. With V trimmed by 2 bases and J by 8 bases, 7 bases remained unmatched. The CDR3 runs to 15 residues. The CDR3: CASSEATGGSDEQFF. In DNA, the CDR3 is TGTGCCAGCAGTGAAGCGACAGGGGGGTCGGATGAGCAGTTCTTC.

The chain combines TRBV7-8 with TRBJ1-6; 9 bases match TRBD1. J was trimmed by 0 bases and V by 0 bases; bases with no gene match: 9. Germline-derived CDR1 and CDR2 are SGHVS and FQNEAQ. This CDR3 contains 20 residues. For the CDR3, the DNA is TGTGCCAGCAGCTTAGCGTTGGAGACAGGGGGGAGCTCCTATAATTCACCCCTCCACTTT. Its translation is CASSLALETGGSSYNSPLHF.

J is TRBJ2-1 and V is TRBV29-1; TRBD2 might be the D (6 bases). CDR1 and CDR2 (germline): SQVTM, ANQGSEA. There are 14 residues in the CDR3. V was shortened by 4 bases and J by 15 bases, with 25 bases between the two germline ends. The CDR3 sequence is CSVAPGMREPPGFF. The CDR3 DNA reads as TGCAGCGTTGCCCCAGGGATGCGGGAACCTCCCGGGTTCTTC.

The chain recombines TRBV19 with TRBJ2-7; TRBD1 aligns across 9 bases. V trimming: 8 bases; J trimming: 5 bases; junction bases outside the gene matches: 7. The CDR3 totals 13 residues. Germline V gene lookup returns CDR1 LNHDA and CDR2 SQIVND (reference sequence). The CDR3 spells CASSGQGGNEQYF. CDR3 DNA sequence: TGTGCCAGTTCGGGACAGGGTGGAAACGAGCAGTACTTC.